This T cell receptor (beta chain) came from a study of T cells in Graves' hyperthyroidism and ophthalmopathy. General observations from the study: Stable hyperthyroidism was told apart from ophthalmopathy by a model built on 13 V-J features.

In its sample, this clonotype was seen a few times. The antigen is unknown. The CDR3 contains 15 residues. V lost 9 bases and J 1 base, leaving 18 bases between the germline ends. Germline lookup yields CDR1 SNHLY and CDR2 FYNNEI. A patient was excluded if there was uncontrolled infection, other autoimmune disease, pregnancy or lactation. In making diagnoses, clinical symptoms, serum thyroxine and TRAb, thyroid ultrasound and orbital computed tomography were all used. Amplified regions were TCR beta CDR3 sequences from RNA transcripts. Primed by the HTBI set, a first-round RT-PCR was run on the TCR CDR3. TCRdb re-analysed the multiplex PCR reads in MiXCR, keeping a single row per CDR3 protein. The sample consists of approximately 510,000 distinct CDR3 sequences, 40% to 55% of them appearing once.

This TCR was sampled from an adult woman with Graves' disease, either hyperthyroidism or ophthalmopathy (not recorded which). The rearrangement joins TRBV2 to TRBJ2-5; possible D gene TRBD2, 6 bases. The sample comprised peripheral blood or thyroid tissue (not recorded which). CDR3 residues: CARKWTRDSQETQYF. In nucleotides, the CDR3 is TGTGCCAGAAAGTGGACGCGGGACTCCCAAGAGACCCAGTACTTC.